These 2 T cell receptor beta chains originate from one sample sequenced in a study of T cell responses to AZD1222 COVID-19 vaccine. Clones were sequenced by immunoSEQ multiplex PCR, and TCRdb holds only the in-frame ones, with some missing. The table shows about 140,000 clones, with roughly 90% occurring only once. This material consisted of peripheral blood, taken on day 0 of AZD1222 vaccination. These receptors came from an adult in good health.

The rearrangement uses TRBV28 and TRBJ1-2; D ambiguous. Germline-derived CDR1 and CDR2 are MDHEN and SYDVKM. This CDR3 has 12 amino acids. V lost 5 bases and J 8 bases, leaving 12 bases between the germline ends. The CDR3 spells CASSLKISGYTF. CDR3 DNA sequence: TGTGCCAGCAGTCTCAAAATCTCCGGCTACACCTTC.

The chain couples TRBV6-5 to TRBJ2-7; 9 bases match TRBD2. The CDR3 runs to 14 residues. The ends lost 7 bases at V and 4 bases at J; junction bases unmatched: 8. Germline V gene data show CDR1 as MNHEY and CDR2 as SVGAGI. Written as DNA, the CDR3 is TGTGCCAGCACCAGGACTAGCGTAACATACGAGCAGTACTTC. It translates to CASTRTSVTYEQYF.